Presented here are 11 T cell receptor beta chains from one specimen sequenced in a study of early stage breast cancer tumors. TCRdb keeps only in-frame clones here, not all; method: immunoSEQ multiplex PCR. The repertoire holds 44,000 or so clones, roughly 83% seen once, with roughly 1.4% in the top ten. Sequencing used blood. These receptors came from a person aged 50-59 years with breast cancer.

The gene calls are TRBV10-1 and TRBJ2-2, with 10 bases aligning to TRBD2. The V gene's germline CDR1 is WNHNN and CDR2 SYGVQD (reference sequence). The CDR3 totals 17 residues. V was pared by 3 bases and J by 7 bases, with 11 bases of the junction left unmatched. The DNA for the CDR3 is TGCGCCAGCAGTGACGGCAAGATAGCGGGGGGCGTCGGGGAGCTGTTTTTT. It yields the protein CASSDGKIAGGVGELFF.

The V and J genes are TRBV6-6 and TRBJ2-3; the match to TRBD1 covers 7 bases. Germline V CDR1 and CDR2: MNHNY, SVGAGI (reference sequence). The CDR3 runs to 15 residues. V was clipped by 0 bases and J by 4 bases; unmatched bases: 4. The CDR3 bases are TGTGCCAGCAGTTACTCGAGGGGGCGCGCAGATACGCAGTATTTT. It is translated as CASSYSRGRADTQYF.

The chain has TRBV2 and TRBJ2-3; 14 bases are shared with TRBD2. Germline CDR1 is SNHLY and CDR2 is FYNNEI. This CDR3 spans 15 amino acids. The V and J ends lost 4 bases and 3 bases, in that order; junction bases with no gene match: 0. The CDR3 DNA sequence: TGTGCCAGCAGTGGGACTAGCGGGGGGACAGATACGCAGTATTTT. Translated: CASSGTSGGTDTQYF. Full variable domain (missing parts from reference TRBV2 and TRBJ2-3): EPEVTQTPSHQVTQMGQEVILRCVPISNHLYFYWYRQILGQKVEFLVSFYNNEISEKSEIFDDQFSVERPDGSNFTLKIRSTKLEDSAMYFCASSGTSGGTDTQYFGPGTRLTVL.

This chain links TRBV29-1 with TRBJ1-1, with no clear D. V lost 8 bases and J 4 bases, leaving 11 bases between the germline ends. CDR3 size: 11 residues. Germline CDR1 reads SQVTM; CDR2 reads ANQGSEA. CDR3 loop: CSWGGITEAFF. CDR3 in DNA: TGCAGCTGGGGAGGGATCACTGAAGCTTTCTTT.

This chain links TRBV4-1 with TRBJ2-1, with 10 positions matching TRBD2. CDR1 MGHRA and CDR2 YSYEKL come from the germline V gene. The CDR3 spans 18 residues. V shed 0 bases and J 7 bases; nucleotides not matched to a gene: 12. The CDR3 region is CASSQDQASGSRGNEQFF. CDR3 nucleotide sequence: TGCGCCAGCAGCCAAGATCAGGCTAGCGGGAGCCGGGGTAATGAGCAGTTCTTC.

This clone appeared a single time. The chain links TRBV7-9 to TRBJ1-2; 10 bases are a match to TRBD1. The CDR3 totals 15 residues. Germline lookup yields CDR1 SEHNR and CDR2 FQNEAQ (reference sequence). V was pared by 3 bases and J by 8 bases, with 9 bases of the junction left unmatched. This CDR3 is CASSLADRGLRGYTF. CDR3 nucleotides: TGTGCCAGCAGCTTGGCCGACAGGGGGCTACGGGGCTACACCTTC.

The chain combines TRBV10-3 with TRBJ1-4; TRBD1 agrees at 7 bases. V lost 5 bases to trimming and J lost 0 bases; unmatched junction nucleotides: 3. Germline values: CDR1 ENHRY, CDR2 SYGVKD. The CDR3 spans 15 residues. CDR3 DNA sequence: TGTGCCATCAGTTCCGGGACAGCAACTAATGAAAAACTGTTTTTT. Its translation is CAISSGTATNEKLFF.

In its sample, this clone was seen a few times. The chain carries TRBV28 and TRBJ1-5; D perhaps matches TRBD1 (5 bases). V shed 2 bases and J shed 5 bases, with 7 bases lying between them. The V gene's germline CDR1 is MDHEN and CDR2 SYDVKM. CDR3 length: 13 amino acids. CDR3 protein: CASSLGGDQPQHF. CDR3 sequence (DNA): TGTGCCAGCAGTTTAGGGGGAGATCAGCCCCAGCATTTT.

In DNA form, the CDR3 reads TGCGCCAGCAGTGAGCCCGGCTCCACAGATACGCAGTATTTT. Translation gives CASSEPGSTDTQYF. The chain is built from TRBV10-2 and TRBJ2-3; D remains unclear. V gave up 2 bases and J gave up 2 bases, with 8 bases separating them. CDR1 and CDR2 (germline): WSHSY, SAAADI. This CDR3 has 14 residues.

J is TRBJ2-1 and V is TRBV5-6, with D unresolved. Germline V gene lookup returns CDR1 SGHDT and CDR2 YYEEEE. Trimming cost V 0 bases and J 2 bases, with 9 bases left between them. The CDR3 is 15 amino acids. The CDR3 DNA reads TGTGCCAGCAGCTTGGGGTGGGCGGCCTACAATGAGCAGTTCTTC. This sequence encodes CASSLGWAAYNEQFF.

V usage is TRBV5-1 and J usage is TRBJ2-1; a weak D match, TRBD1 (8 bases). The length of the CDR3 is 18 residues. V was pared by 3 bases and J by 6 bases, with 25 bases between. CDR1 is SGHRS and CDR2 is YFSETQ in the germline V gene. CDR3 coding DNA: TGCGCCAGCAGCTACCGACAGGGGTTGGGACTAATCGGCAATGAGCAGTTCTTC. The encoded protein is CASSYRQGLGLIGNEQFF.